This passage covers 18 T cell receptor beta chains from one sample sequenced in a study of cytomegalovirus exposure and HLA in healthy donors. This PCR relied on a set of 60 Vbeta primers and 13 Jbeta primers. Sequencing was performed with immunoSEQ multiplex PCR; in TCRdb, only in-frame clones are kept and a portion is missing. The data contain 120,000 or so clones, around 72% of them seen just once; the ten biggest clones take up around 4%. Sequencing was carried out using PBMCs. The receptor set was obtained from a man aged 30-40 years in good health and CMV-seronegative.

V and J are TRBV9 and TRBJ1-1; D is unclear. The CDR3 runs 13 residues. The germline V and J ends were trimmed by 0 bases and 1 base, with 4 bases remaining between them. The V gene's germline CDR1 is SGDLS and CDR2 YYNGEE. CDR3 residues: CASSVEANTEAFF. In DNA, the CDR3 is TGTGCCAGCAGCGTAGAAGCGAACACTGAAGCTTTCTTT.

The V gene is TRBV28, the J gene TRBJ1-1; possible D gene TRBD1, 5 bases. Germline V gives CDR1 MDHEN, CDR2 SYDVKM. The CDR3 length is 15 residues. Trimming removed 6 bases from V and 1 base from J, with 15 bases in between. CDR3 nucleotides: TGTGCCAGCAGCGAACAGGATCAAACGAACACTGAAGCTTTCTTT. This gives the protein CASSEQDQTNTEAFF. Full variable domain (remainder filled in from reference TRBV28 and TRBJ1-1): DVKVTQSSRYLVKRTGEKVFLECVQDMDHENMFWYRQDPGLGLRLIYFSYDVKMKEKGDIPEGYSVSREKKERFSLILESASTNQTSMYLCASSEQDQTNTEAFFGQGTRLTVV.

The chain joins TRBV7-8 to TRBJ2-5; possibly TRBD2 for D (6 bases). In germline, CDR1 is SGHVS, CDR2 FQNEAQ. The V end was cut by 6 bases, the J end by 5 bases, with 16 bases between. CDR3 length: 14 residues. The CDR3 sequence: CASRNGDGGETQYF. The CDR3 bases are TGTGCCAGCAGGAACGGGGATGGAGGGGAGACCCAGTACTTC.

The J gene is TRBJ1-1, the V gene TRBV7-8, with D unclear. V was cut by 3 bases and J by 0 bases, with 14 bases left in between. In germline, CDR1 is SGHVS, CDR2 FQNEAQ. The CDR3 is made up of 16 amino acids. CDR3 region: CASSFLGRTLNTEAFF. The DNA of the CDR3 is TGTGCCAGCAGCTTCCTGGGGAGGACGTTGAACACTGAAGCTTTCTTT.

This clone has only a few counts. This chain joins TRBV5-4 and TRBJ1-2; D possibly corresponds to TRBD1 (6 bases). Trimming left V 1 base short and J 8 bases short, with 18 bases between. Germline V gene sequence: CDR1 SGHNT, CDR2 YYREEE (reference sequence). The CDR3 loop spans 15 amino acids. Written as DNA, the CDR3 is TGTGCCAGCAGCTTGAAGGGCGCAGGGGCGAAGGGCTACACCTTC. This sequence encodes CASSLKGAGAKGYTF.

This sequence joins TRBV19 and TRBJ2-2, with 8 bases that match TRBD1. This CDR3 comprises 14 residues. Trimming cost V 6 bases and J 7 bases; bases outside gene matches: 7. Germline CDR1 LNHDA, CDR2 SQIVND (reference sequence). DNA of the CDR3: TGTGCCAGTAGCTTGGACAGGGAAGACGGGGAGCTGTTTTTT. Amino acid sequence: CASSLDREDGELFF.

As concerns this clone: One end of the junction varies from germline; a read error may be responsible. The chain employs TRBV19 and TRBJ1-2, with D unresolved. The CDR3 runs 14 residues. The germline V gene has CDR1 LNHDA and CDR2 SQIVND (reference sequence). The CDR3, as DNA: TGTGCCAGTAGTATAGAGGTCGTCAACTATGGTTACACCTTC. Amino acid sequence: CASSIEVVNYGYTF.

CDR3 nucleotides: TGTGCCAGCAGCTTAGTAGGGCAGGGATATGGCTACACCTTC. Translation: CASSLVGQGYGYTF. This sequence joins TRBV11-2 and TRBJ1-2, with a possible D match to TRBD1 (5 bases). The CDR3 has 14 residues. Germline CDR1 is SGHAT and CDR2 is FQNNGV. Trimming removed 1 base from V and 5 bases from J, with 11 bases in between.

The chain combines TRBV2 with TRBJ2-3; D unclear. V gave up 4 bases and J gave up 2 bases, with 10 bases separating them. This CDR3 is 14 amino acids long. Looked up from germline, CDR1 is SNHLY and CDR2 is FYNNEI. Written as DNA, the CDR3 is TGTGCCAGCAGTGCAGTCTTTAACACAGATACGCAGTATTTT. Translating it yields CASSAVFNTDTQYF. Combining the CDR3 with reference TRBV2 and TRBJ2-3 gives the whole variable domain EPEVTQTPSHQVTQMGQEVILRCVPISNHLYFYWYRQILGQKVEFLVSFYNNEISEKSEIFDDQFSVERPDGSNFTLKIRSTKLEDSAMYFCASSAVFNTDTQYFGPGTRLTVL.

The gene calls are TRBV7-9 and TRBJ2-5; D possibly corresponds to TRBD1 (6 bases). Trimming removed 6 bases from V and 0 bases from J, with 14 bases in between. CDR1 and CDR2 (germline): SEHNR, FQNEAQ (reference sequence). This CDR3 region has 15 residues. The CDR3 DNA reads TGTGCCAGCAGGTCCGGGACACAGTACCAAGAGACCCAGTACTTC. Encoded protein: CASRSGTQYQETQYF.

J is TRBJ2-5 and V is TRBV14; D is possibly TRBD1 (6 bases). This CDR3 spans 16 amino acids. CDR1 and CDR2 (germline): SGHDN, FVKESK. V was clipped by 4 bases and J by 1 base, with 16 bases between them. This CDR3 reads CASSLNQGNGQETQYF. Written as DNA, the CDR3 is TGTGCCAGCAGCCTAAACCAGGGGAATGGCCAAGAGACCCAGTACTTC.

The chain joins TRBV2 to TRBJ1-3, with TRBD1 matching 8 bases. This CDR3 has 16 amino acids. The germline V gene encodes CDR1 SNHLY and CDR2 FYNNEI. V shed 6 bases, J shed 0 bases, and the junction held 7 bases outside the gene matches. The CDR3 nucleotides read TGTGCCAGCAGCCTTCAGGGGGCTCGCTCTGGAAACACCATATATTTT. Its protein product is CASSLQGARSGNTIYF.

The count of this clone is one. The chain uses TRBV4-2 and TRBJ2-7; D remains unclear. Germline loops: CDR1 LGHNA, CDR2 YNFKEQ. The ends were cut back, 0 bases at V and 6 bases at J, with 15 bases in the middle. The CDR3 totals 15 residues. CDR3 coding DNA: TGTGCCAGCAGCCAAGATCCCGCCTCTGTCGGCGAGCAGTACTTC. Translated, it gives CASSQDPASVGEQYF.

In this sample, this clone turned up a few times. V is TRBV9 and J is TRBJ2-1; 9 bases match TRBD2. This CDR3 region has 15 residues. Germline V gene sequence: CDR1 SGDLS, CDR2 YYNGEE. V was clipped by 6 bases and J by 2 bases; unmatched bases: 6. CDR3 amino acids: CASTQIAGAYNEQFF. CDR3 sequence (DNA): TGTGCCAGCACCCAAATAGCGGGGGCCTACAATGAGCAGTTCTTC.

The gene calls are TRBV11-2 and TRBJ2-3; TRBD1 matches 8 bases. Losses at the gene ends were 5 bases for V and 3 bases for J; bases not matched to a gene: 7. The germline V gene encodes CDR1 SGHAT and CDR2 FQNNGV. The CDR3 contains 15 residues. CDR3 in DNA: TGTGCCAGCAGCATAGGACAGGGTGGAACAGATACGCAGTATTTT. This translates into CASSIGQGGTDTQYF.

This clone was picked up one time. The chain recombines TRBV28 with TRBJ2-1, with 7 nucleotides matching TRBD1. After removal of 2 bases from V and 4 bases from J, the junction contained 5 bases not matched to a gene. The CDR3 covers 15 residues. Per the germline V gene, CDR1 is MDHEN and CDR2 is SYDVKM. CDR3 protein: CASSLPGGAYNEQFF. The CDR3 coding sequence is TGTGCCAGCAGTTTACCAGGGGGTGCGTACAATGAGCAGTTCTTC.

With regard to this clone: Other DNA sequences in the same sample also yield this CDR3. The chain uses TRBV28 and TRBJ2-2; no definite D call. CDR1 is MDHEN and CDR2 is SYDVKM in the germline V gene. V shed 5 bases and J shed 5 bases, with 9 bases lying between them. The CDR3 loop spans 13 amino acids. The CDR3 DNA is TGTGCCAGCAGTCTAGAGAGGACCGGGGAGCTGTTTTTT. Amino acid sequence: CASSLERTGELFF.

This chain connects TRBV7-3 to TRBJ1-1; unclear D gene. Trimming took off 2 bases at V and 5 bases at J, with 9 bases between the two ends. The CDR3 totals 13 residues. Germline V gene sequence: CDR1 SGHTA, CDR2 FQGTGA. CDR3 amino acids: CASSLAVRTEAFF. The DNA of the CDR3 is TGTGCCAGCAGCTTAGCCGTCAGAACTGAAGCTTTCTTT.